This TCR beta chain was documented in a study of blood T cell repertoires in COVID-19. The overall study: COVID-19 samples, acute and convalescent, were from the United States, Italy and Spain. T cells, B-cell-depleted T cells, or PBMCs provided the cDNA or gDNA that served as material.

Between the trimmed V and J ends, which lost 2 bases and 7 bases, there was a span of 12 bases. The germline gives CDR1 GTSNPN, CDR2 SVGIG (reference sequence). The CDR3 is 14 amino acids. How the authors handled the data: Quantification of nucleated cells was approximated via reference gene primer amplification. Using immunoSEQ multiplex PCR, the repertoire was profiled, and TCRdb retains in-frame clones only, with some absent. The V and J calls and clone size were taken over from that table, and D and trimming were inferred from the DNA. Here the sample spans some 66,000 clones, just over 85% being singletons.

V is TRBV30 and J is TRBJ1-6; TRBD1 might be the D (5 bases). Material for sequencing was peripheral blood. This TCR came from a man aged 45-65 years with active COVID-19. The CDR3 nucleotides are TGTGCCTGGAGTCGATTAGGGGAAAATTCACCCCTCCACTTT. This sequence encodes CAWSRLGENSPLHF.